This T cell receptor beta chain was captured by sequencing in a study of cytomegalovirus exposure and HLA in healthy donors. CDR1 is GTSNPN, CDR2 SVGIG, per germline (reference sequence). This CDR3 has 12 residues. Losses at the gene ends were 4 bases for V and 7 bases for J; bases not matched to a gene: 5. The PCR contained 60 Vbeta and 13 Jbeta primers. Here immunoSEQ multiplex PCR was the method, and the copy in TCRdb shows in-frame clones only, minus some. Of 170,000 or so clones listed, 70% to 85% are singletons. The TCR sequence derives from a woman between 25 and 40 years old in good health and CMV-seropositive. Input material: PBMCs. The V gene is TRBV30, the J gene TRBJ2-5; 8 bases line up with TRBD2. The CDR3 loop is CAWTSGSVTQYF. CDR3 in DNA: TGTGCCTGGACGAGCGGGAGTGTGACCCAGTACTTC. The full variable domain, with the rest looked up from reference TRBV30 and TRBJ2-5, is SQTIHQWPATLVQPVGSPLSLECTVEGTSNPNLYWYRQAAGRGLQLLFYSVGIGQISSEVPQNLSASRPQDRQFILSSKKLLLSDSGFYLCAWTSGSVTQYFGPGTRLLVL.